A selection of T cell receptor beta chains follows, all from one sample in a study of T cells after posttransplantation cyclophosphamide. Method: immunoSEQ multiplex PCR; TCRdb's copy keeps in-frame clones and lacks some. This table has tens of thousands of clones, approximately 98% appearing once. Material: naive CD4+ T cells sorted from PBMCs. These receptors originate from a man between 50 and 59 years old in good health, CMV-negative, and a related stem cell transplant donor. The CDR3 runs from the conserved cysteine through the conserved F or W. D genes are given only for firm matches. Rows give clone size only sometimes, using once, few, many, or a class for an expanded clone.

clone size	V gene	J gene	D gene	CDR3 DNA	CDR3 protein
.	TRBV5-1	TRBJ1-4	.	TGCGCCAGCAGGGACCCACAGGCGTCTAATGAAAAACTGTTTTTT	CASRDPQASNEKLFF
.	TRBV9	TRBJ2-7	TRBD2	TGTGCCAGCAGCGTAGAGGGACTAGCGGCCACCTACGAGCAGTACTTC	CASSVEGLAATYEQYF
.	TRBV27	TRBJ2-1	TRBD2	TGTGCCAGCAGTTTATCGCCGGGGGGAGGCTACAATGAGCAGTTCTTC	CASSLSPGGGYNEQFF
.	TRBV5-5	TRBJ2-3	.	TGTGCCAGCAGCTTAACAAGAACCCCAGATACGCAGTATTTT	CASSLTRTPDTQYF
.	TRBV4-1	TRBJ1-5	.	TGCGCCAGCAGCCGAGGGAACGGGCCTAGCAATCAGCCCCAGCATTTT	CASSRGNGPSNQPQHF
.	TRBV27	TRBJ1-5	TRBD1	TGTGCCAGCAGGACAGGGCTCAATCAGCCCCAGCATTTT	CASRTGLNQPQHF
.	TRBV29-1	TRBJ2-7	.	TGCAGCGTCCGACAGGCGACCTACGAGCAGTACTTC	CSVRQATYEQYF
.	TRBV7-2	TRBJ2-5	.	TGTGCCAGCAGCTTAGCCCAAGGGGTTTTGGAGACCCAGTACTTC	CASSLAQGVLETQYF
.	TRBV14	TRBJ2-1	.	TGTGCCAGCACCGGGGTATACAATGAGCAGTTCTTC	CASTGVYNEQFF
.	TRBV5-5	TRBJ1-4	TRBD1	TGTGCCAGCAGCTTCGGGACAGGGGTCGCAAAACTGTTTTTT	CASSFGTGVAKLFF
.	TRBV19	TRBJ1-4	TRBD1	TGTGCCAGTAGACAGACAGGGGGCGGTAATGAAAAACTGTTTTTT	CASRQTGGGNEKLFF
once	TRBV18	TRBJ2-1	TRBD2	TGTGCCAGCTCACTTAGCGGGAGGGCGAACAATGAGCAGTTCTTC	CASSLSGRANNEQFF
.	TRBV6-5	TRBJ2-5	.	TGTGCCAGCAGAGAGACTAACCCACAAGAGACCCAGTACTTC	CASRETNPQETQYF
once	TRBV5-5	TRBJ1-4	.	TGTGCCAGCAGCTTGGTGCGAAATGAAAAACTGTTTTTT	CASSLVRNEKLFF
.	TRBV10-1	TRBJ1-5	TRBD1	TGCGCCAGCATTGGTGGACAGGGGGGACATATAGGCAATCAGCCCCAGCATTTT	CASIGGQGGHIGNQPQHF
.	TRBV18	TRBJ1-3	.	TGTGCCAGCTCAAACAGTATATTCTCTGGAAACACCATATATTTT	CASSNSIFSGNTIYF
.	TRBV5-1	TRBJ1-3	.	TGCGCCAGCAGCCAGGGCTCCTTTGGAAACACCATATATTTT	CASSQGSFGNTIYF
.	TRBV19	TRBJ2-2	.	TGTGCCAGTAGTAATTGGGGAGGGGGAGTCACCGGGGAGCTGTTTTTT	CASSNWGGGVTGELFF
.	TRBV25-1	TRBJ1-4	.	TGTGCCAGCAGTGAAGGGGGGGGCAGGGTCCGCGAAAAACTGTTTTTT	CASSEGGGRVREKLFF
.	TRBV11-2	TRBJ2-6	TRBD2	TGTGCCAGCAGCGCCACTAGCGGGGGGTTCTCTGGGGCCAACGTCCTGACTTTC	CASSATSGGFSGANVLTF
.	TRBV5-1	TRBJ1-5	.	TGCGCCAGCAGCTTTGAAAGCGGTAGCAATCAGCCCCAGCATTTT	CASSFESGSNQPQHF
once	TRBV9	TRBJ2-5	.	TGTGCCAGCAGCGTAGGTGGGGGGGCCCTGGAGACCCAGTACTTC	CASSVGGGALETQYF
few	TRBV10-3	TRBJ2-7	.	TGTGCCATCAGTGACTCCTACTCCTACGAGCAGTACTTC	CAISDSYSYEQYF
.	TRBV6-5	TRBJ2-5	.	TGTGCCAGCAGCCCAAGGGGGGGGCGAGAGACCCAGTACTTC	CASSPRGGRETQYF
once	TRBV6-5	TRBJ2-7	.	TGTGCCAGCAGTTACGGCGCAGGGGAGACCTACGAGCAGTACTTC	CASSYGAGETYEQYF
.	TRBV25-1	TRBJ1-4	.	TGTGCCAGCAGTGATCCAGGGGTAGGGAAACTGTTTTTT	CASSDPGVGKLFF
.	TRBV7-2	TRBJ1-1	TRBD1	TGTGCCAGCAGCTTGGACAGGGGGCGCCCCGAATTCTCCTTT	CASSLDRGRPEFSF
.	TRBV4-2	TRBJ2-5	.	TGTGCCAGCAGCCAAGATGCCGCGGGGGAGACCCAGTACTTC	CASSQDAAGETQYF
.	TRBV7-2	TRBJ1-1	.	TGTGCCAGCAGTTTACAGGAGAACACTGAAGCTTTCTTT	CASSLQENTEAFF
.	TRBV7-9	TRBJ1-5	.	TGTGCCAGCAGCTTAGACAGGTTAGGCGATCAGCCCCAGCATTTT	CASSLDRLGDQPQHF